This T cell receptor beta chain was recorded in a study of shared clonotypes between healthy human individuals. Study-wide results and limits: Across a few donors, naive CD4 shared 5% to 6%, naive CD8 around 3.8%, memory CD4 less than 2.5%, memory CD8 0.35% to 0.5%. It was the non-shared clonotypes that had lower generation probabilities than clonotypes shared by all four donors.

On this clone: Its antigen is not identified.

Germline V gene data show CDR1 as MNHEY and CDR2 as SMNVEV (reference sequence). Trimming removed 5 bases at V and 7 bases at J, with 15 bases between. The CDR3 has 13 residues. Repertoires were generated with immunoSEQ multiplex PCR, while TCRdb's copy carries only in-frame clones and drops some. The sample lists a few million clones; around nine tenths were seen once. The genes are TRBV27 and TRBJ2-7; D is perhaps TRBD2 (6 bases). Material: naive CD4+ T cells sorted from blood. Subset defined: CD45RA+ positively selected. The receptor was isolated from a young man in good health. Written as DNA, the CDR3 is TGTGCCAGCAGTACTGGACTGGGGAGGGAGCAGTACTTC. It specifies CASSTGLGREQYF.